This T cell receptor beta chain was obtained from a study of T cell responses to AZD1222 COVID-19 vaccine (dated by TCRdb to the early 2020s). Regarding the complete study: A total of about 250 trial participants underwent TCR sequencing, of whom 207 had received two doses of AZD1222 and 26 had received two doses of the MenACWY control vaccine. Trial participants were enrolled by age into subgroups of 18-55, 56-69 and 70-plus years, and around 140, 26 and 57 TCR-sequenced participants, respectively, were included in these subgroups.

A word on this clone: This receptor's antigen is unknown. Per-base quality was not reported, and no clone a single base away is much larger than it.

The CDR3 regions of human TCRbeta chains were analyzed by immunosequencing. The authors' analysis ran thus. TCRs in the repertoires were matched against a reference library of SARS-CoV-2-specific TCRs that had been generated with the MIRA antigen-specificity platform. Breadth was defined as the fraction of unique TCRs that were SARS-CoV-2-associated. Depth was defined as the fraction of total T cells that were SARS-CoV-2-associated. Using the MIRA data, each spike-specific TCR was mapped to the spike region that the TCR reacts to and placed in a CD4 or CD8 class. Log10-transformed breadth and depth values were compared by one-way ANOVA with Sidak's multiple comparisons tests. As stored in TCRdb, this immuneACCESS dataset retains in-frame rearrangements with V and J assigned. A fraction of the clones does not appear; measured against another copy, unresolved V genes explain less than half of the discrepancy, and the remainder lacks a known reason. V, J and clone size were drawn from that table, and D and trimming were deduced from the DNA. Recorded for this sample are about 140,000 clones; roughly 93% of them occurred a single time. The ten largest make up approximately 0.96% of the sample.

The CDR3 measures 12 amino acids from cysteine to phenylalanine. Kept here is only the CDR3 DNA, which spans 36 bases and is read in frame from base 1. V gives up 0 bases and J gives up 8 bases, and the segment between their germline ends measures 7 bases. As encoded in the germline V gene, CDR1 is SGHAT while CDR2 is FQNNGV. The intended sense of this specimen's time point label: baseline before first vaccination. What the treatment or condition label conveys for this sample: meningococcal conjugate vaccine given as trial control. Vaccinee samples came from UK trials COV001 and COV002, including a single-blind randomized controlled phase 2/3 trial of AZD1222 (ChAdOx1 nCoV-19) in healthy adults. For TCRbeta chain sequencing, PBMC samples from trial participants were taken at day 0 and at day 28 after the second dose. Here is what the overall study found, with its caveats: Because no day 14 peak-response samples were available, repertoires were characterized only after the peak T cell response. The 56-69-year group was small, and its depth increase did not reach significance, likely because of low power. Participants were mostly white British, with more females than males. The authors suggested clonal diversity may have been underestimated. Vaccine-associated CD4 TCRs spanned the whole spike protein, with dominant responses in regions 160-218 and 743-854. Epitopes outside the regions mutated in the B.1.351 and B.1.1.7 variants were reportedly recognized by nearly half of the unique spike-specific TCRs. After two AZD1222 doses, spike-specific TCR breadth and depth were significantly higher than at day 0 and than in MenACWY recipients. Conclusions about previously exposed vaccinees are limited, since just 6 or 7 AZD1222 recipients were seropositive for SARS-CoV-2 at baseline.

This TCR was recovered from an adult in good health. The rearranged chain carries TRBV11-2 and TRBJ1-2; too little of a D gene remains to name it. The sample here was peripheral blood, taken on day 0 of MenACWY control vaccination. The CDR3 protein is CASSLDRMGYTF. The sequenced DNA is TGTGCCAGCAGCTTAGACAGAATGGGCTACACCTTC.